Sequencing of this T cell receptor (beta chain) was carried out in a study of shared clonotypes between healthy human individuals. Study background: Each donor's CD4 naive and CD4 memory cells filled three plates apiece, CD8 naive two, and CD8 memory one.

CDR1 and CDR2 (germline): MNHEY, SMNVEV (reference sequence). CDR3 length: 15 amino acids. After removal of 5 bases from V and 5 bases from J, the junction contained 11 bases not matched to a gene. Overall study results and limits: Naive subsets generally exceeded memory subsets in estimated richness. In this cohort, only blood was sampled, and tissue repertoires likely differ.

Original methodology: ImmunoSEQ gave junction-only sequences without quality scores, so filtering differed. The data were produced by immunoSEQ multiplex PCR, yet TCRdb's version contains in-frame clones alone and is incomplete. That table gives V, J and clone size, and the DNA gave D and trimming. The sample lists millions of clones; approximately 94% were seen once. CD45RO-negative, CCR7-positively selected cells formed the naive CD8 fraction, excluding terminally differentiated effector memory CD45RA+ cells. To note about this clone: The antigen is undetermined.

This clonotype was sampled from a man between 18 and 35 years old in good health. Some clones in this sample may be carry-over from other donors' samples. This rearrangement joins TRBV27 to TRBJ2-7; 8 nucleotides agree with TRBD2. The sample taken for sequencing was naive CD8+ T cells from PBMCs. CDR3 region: CASSPTSGGLHEQYF. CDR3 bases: TGTGCCAGCAGTCCGACCTCGGGGGGGCTCCACGAGCAGTACTTC.